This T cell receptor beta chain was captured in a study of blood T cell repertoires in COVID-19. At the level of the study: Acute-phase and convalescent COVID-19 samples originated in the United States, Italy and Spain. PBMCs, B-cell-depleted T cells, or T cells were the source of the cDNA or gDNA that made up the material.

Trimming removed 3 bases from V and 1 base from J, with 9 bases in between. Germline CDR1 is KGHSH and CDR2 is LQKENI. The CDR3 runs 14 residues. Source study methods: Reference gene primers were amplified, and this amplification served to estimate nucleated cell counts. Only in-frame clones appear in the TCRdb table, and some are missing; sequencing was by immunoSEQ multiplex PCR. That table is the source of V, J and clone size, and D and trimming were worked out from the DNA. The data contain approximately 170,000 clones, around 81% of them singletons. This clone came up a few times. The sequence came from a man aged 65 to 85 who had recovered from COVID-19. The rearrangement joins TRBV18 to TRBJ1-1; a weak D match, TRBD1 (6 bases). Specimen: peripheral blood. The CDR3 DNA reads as TGTGCCAGCTCACCTCGGGACAAGAACACTGAAGCTTTCTTT. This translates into CASSPRDKNTEAFF.